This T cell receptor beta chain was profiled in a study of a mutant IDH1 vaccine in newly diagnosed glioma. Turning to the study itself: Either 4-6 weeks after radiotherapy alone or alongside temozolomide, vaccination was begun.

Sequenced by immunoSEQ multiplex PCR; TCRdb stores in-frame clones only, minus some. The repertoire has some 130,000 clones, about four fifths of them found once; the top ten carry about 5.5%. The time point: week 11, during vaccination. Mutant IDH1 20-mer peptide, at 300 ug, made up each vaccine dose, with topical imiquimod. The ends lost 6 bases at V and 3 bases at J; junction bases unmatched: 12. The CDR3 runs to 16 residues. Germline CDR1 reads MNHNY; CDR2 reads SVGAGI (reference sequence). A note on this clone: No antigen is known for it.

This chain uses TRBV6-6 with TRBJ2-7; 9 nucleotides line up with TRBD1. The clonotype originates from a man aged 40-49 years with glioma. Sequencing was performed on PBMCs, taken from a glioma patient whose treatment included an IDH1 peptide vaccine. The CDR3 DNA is TGTGCCAGCAGCCAAACGGGACAGGGCTCCTACTACGAGCAGTACTTC. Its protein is CASSQTGQGSYYEQYF.